Given below is one T cell receptor beta chain in context. What it binds is not known. The data were obtained in a study of cytomegalovirus exposure and HLA in healthy donors. Overall study findings and caveats: Later analysis demonstrated an association between a missense DCLRE1C variant and TCR beta V- and J-gene trimming. HLA alleles showed associations with about 17,000 TCR beta sequences in a later analysis, at a 0.05 false discovery rate.

Use of 60 Vbeta and 13 Jbeta primers characterized the PCR. Data came from immunoSEQ multiplex PCR; TCRdb stores just in-frame clones and leaves some out. The sample has around 220,000 clones; 60% to 85% are singletons. Trimming pared 0 bases from V and 8 bases from J, leaving 18 bases between. Germline V lookup: CDR1 SGHRS, CDR2 YFSETQ. The CDR3 length is 17 residues. This clonotype was obtained from a man aged 35-49 years in good health and CMV-seronegative. The chain combines TRBV5-1 with TRBJ1-6, with D maybe TRBD1 (6 bases). Sequencing input: PBMCs. The CDR3 region has the DNA TGCGCCAGCAGCTTGGAGGGTCGGACCAACAGGGATTCACCCCTCCACTTT. This encodes CASSLEGRTNRDSPLHF.